This TCR beta chain was captured in a study of T cells in Graves' hyperthyroidism and ophthalmopathy. Study overall: Peripheral blood samples were taken at initial diagnosis, prior to any treatment.

V lost 1 base and J lost 1, with 10 bases in between. CDR3 size: 15 residues. The V gene's germline CDR1 is SEHNR and CDR2 FQNEAQ (reference sequence). It was RNA transcripts that yielded the amplified TCR beta CDR3 regions. In the first-round RT-PCR of the TCR CDR3, the HTBI primer set was used. TCRdb passed the multiplex PCR reads through MiXCR, listing each CDR3 protein once. The sample yields under 200,000 distinct CDR3 sequences, 8% to 9.5% seen once. There are many counts of this clonotype. The rearrangement links TRBV7-9 to TRBJ1-1; the D gene is possibly TRBD1 (6 bases). The sequence was collected from a woman aged 18-29 years with Graves' hyperthyroidism that later progressed to Graves' ophthalmopathy. The sequenced sample consisted of blood. The CDR3 DNA reads TGTGCCAGCAGCTTAGTTACAGGGAGGAACACTGAAGCTTTCTTT. Amino acid sequence: CASSLVTGRNTEAFF.